This T cell receptor beta chain comes out of a study of CD8+ T cells in alopecia areata. Findings and caveats of the study: Lesional tissue from the scalp (especially in alopecia totalis/universalis) showed higher clonality than normal scalp. While patients received tofacitinib, many expanded lesional clones remained present in scalp and blood.

As the sequencing template, cDNA was produced by extracting RNA and reverse transcribing it. Data came from immunoSEQ multiplex PCR; TCRdb stores just in-frame clones and leaves some out. The repertoire consists of 90,000 to 150,000 clones, with 53% occurring once and the leading ten covering 0.46%. Remarks on this clone: Its specificity is not known.

As to treatment: oral pan-JAK inhibitor, 5-10 mg twice daily. The sample was CD4+ T cells sorted from blood, taken at week 4, from a patient treated with tofacitinib. The receptor's source is a human donor with alopecia areata.

CDR3 in DNA: TGTGCCAGCAGCGGCTCCAGGAGCTCTGGAAACACCATATATTTT. Amino acids: CASSGSRSSGNTIYF. V and J are TRBV4-2 and TRBJ1-3; no reliable D call. Germline V gene sequence: CDR1 LGHNA, CDR2 YNFKEQ. Trimming removed 5 bases at V and 0 bases at J, with 11 bases between. CDR3 size: 15 residues.